Following are 4 T cell receptor beta chains from one sample sequenced in a study of T cell repertoires in cytomegalovirus infection. No antigen has been identified for these receptors. TCRdb re-analysed the reads in MiXCR, keeping a single row per CDR3 protein. This table holds about 900,000 distinct CDR3 sequences, 31% found once. This specimen consisted of cultured CD8+ T cells from PBMCs, obtained from culture after CMV antigen stimulation. Source of these receptors: a human donor in good health (CMV status not recorded). Some clones in this sample may be carry-over from other donors' samples.

The chain is built from TRBV7-6 and TRBJ1-4; perhaps TRBD1 as D (5 bases). CDR1 and CDR2 from the germline V gene are SGHVS and FNYEAQ. The length of the CDR3 is 15 residues. The V end was cut by 10 bases, the J end by 5 bases, with 20 bases between. In nucleotides, the CDR3 is TGTGCCACATGGGACGGACCCCTTGGGAATGAAAAACTGTTTTTT. Its protein is CATWDGPLGNEKLFF.

In its sample, this clonotype was seen a few times. This chain joins TRBV4-2 and TRBJ1-2; 8 nucleotides align to TRBD1. The CDR3 length is 15 residues. The J segment lost 7 bases and the V segment lost 0 bases, leaving 7 bases of the junction unmatched. Germline V lookup: CDR1 LGHNA, CDR2 YNFKEQ. Here the CDR3 DNA reads TGTGCCAGCAGCCAAGATGCGGACAGGGCTGGTGGCTACACCTTC. It is translated as CASSQDADRAGGYTF.

The rearrangement links TRBV7-9 to TRBJ1-6; 8 bases map to TRBD1. The germline V gene has CDR1 SEHNR and CDR2 FQNEAQ (reference sequence). Unmatched junction bases numbered 7, after V lost 5 bases and J lost 7 bases. The CDR3 length is 15 residues. CDR3 DNA sequence: TGTGCCAGCAGCGCCCCACAGGGGGAGAATTCACCCCTCCACTTT. Translation: CASSAPQGENSPLHF.

The V and J genes are TRBV10-3 and TRBJ1-2; D remains unclear. Germline V gene lookup returns CDR1 ENHRY and CDR2 SYGVKD. There are 14 residues in the CDR3. V lost 5 bases and J lost 0, with 10 bases in between. In nucleotides, the CDR3 is TGTGCCATCAGTCGGTCACAGCCTAACTATGGCTACACCTTC. Its protein is CAISRSQPNYGYTF.